This TCR beta chain is from a study of blood T cell repertoires in COVID-19. On the study more broadly: Sites across the United States, Italy and Spain contributed samples from acute and convalescent COVID-19. T cells, B-cell-depleted T cells, or PBMCs supplied cDNA or gDNA.

This CDR3 spans 12 amino acids. V was pared by 4 bases and J by 10 bases, with 11 bases between. Germline V gene data show CDR1 as LNHDA and CDR2 as SQIVND (reference sequence). Per the authors' pipeline: By means of reference gene primer amplification, nucleated cell counts were estimated. TCRdb's copy holds only in-frame clones and misses some; the assay was immunoSEQ multiplex PCR. Clonal size and the V and J genes are those of that table, whereas D and trimming came from the DNA. The data show roughly 200,000 clones, about 87% seen once. The sample was peripheral blood. This sequence joins TRBV19 and TRBJ1-3; D is undetermined. The receptor's source is a man in his sixties with acute or convalescent COVID-19. The chain's CDR3 is CASSNHRRTIYF. In DNA, the CDR3 is TGTGCCAGTAGTAACCATAGGCGGACCATATATTTT.